Listed below are T cell receptor beta chains from one sample, sequenced in a study of shared clonotypes between healthy human individuals. Clones were sequenced by immunoSEQ multiplex PCR, and TCRdb holds only the in-frame ones, with some missing. Here the sample spans 1.5 million to 2.5 million clones, over 85% being singletons. Input material: naive CD8+ T cells sorted from blood. Every receptor here comes from a man aged 18 to 29 in good health. Both conserved end residues are part of each CDR3. Fields, in order: clone size, D gene, J gene, V gene, CDR3 DNA, CDR3 protein. D genes are given only for firm matches. Rows give clone size only sometimes, using once, few, many, or a class for an expanded clone.

clone size: .; D gene: TRBD2; J gene: TRBJ2-3; V gene: TRBV11-2; CDR3 DNA: TGTGCCAGCAGCTTAACACCAATAGCGGGGGGGCCTTTGGCAGATACGCAGTATTTT; CDR3 protein: CASSLTPIAGGPLADTQYF
clone size: once; D gene: TRBD2; J gene: TRBJ2-1; V gene: TRBV4-2; CDR3 DNA: TGTGCCAGCAGCCAATTAGCGGGGGGCGACAATGAGCAGTTCTTC; CDR3 protein: CASSQLAGGDNEQFF
clone size: .; D gene: TRBD2; J gene: TRBJ2-1; V gene: TRBV28; CDR3 DNA: TGTGCCAGCAGTTCGCGGACTAGTGGGTCGTACAATGAGCAGTTCTTC; CDR3 protein: CASSSRTSGSYNEQFF
clone size: .; D gene: .; J gene: TRBJ1-2; V gene: TRBV30; CDR3 DNA: TGTGCCTGGAGTGGGGCGAGGGGCGACTATGGCTACACCTTC; CDR3 protein: CAWSGARGDYGYTF
clone size: .; D gene: .; J gene: TRBJ2-7; V gene: TRBV27; CDR3 DNA: TGTGCCAGCAGTTTTGTTTCAGGCGTGGACTACGAGCAGTACTTC; CDR3 protein: CASSFVSGVDYEQYF
clone size: .; D gene: .; J gene: TRBJ2-7; V gene: TRBV2; CDR3 DNA: TGTGCCAGCAGTGCATTAACTCCCGAGCAGTACTTC; CDR3 protein: CASSALTPEQYF
clone size: .; D gene: .; J gene: TRBJ2-7; V gene: TRBV10-3; CDR3 DNA: TGTGCCATCAGTGAGTCTGACCTGCCCTACGAGCAGTACTTC; CDR3 protein: CAISESDLPYEQYF
clone size: .; D gene: .; J gene: TRBJ1-4; V gene: TRBV6-5; CDR3 DNA: TGTGCCAGCAGGCCTAGCCCAGGCCGTAGTGAAAAACTGTTTTTT; CDR3 protein: CASRPSPGRSEKLFF
clone size: .; D gene: .; J gene: TRBJ2-5; V gene: TRBV6-7; CDR3 DNA: .; CDR3 protein: CASSSSGLAGQETQYF
clone size: .; D gene: .; J gene: TRBJ2-4; V gene: TRBV10-1; CDR3 DNA: TGCGCCAGCGGGAGGTTAGCCAAAAACATTCAGTACTTC; CDR3 protein: CASGRLAKNIQYF
clone size: .; D gene: .; J gene: TRBJ2-7; V gene: TRBV9; CDR3 DNA: TGTGCCAGCAGCGTAGGTGAGGGGACCTACGAGCAGTACTTC; CDR3 protein: CASSVGEGTYEQYF
clone size: .; D gene: TRBD1; J gene: TRBJ2-2; V gene: TRBV28; CDR3 DNA: TGTGCCAGCAGTTCCAGGTATCCGGGACAGGGTAAATCGGACACCGGGGAGCTGTTTTTT; CDR3 protein: CASSSRYPGQGKSDTGELFF
clone size: .; D gene: .; J gene: TRBJ2-1; V gene: TRBV28; CDR3 DNA: TGTGCCAGCAGTCCCCGGGGAGTGGGGGATATCTACAATGAGCAGTTCTTC; CDR3 protein: CASSPRGVGDIYNEQFF
clone size: .; D gene: .; J gene: TRBJ2-3; V gene: TRBV28; CDR3 DNA: TGTGCCAGCAGTTACATCACAGATACGCAGTATTTT; CDR3 protein: CASSYITDTQYF
clone size: .; D gene: TRBD1; J gene: TRBJ1-2; V gene: TRBV27; CDR3 DNA: TGTGCCAGCCGTCCGGGACAGGGGGCTAACTATGGCTACACCTTC; CDR3 protein: CASRPGQGANYGYTF
clone size: .; D gene: TRBD1; J gene: TRBJ1-1; V gene: TRBV28; CDR3 DNA: TGTGCCAGCAGTTTACAGGGGGAAGCTATGAACACTGAAGCTTTCTTT; CDR3 protein: CASSLQGEAMNTEAFF
clone size: .; D gene: TRBD2; J gene: TRBJ2-2; V gene: TRBV10-2; CDR3 DNA: TGCGCCAGCACCGGGACTAGCGGCTACCTGGGGAACACCGGGGAGCTGTTTTTT; CDR3 protein: CASTGTSGYLGNTGELFF
clone size: .; D gene: TRBD1; J gene: TRBJ2-1; V gene: TRBV6-1; CDR3 DNA: TGTGCCAGCAGTAGGGACAGGGGCTCCTACAATGAGCAGTTCTTC; CDR3 protein: CASSRDRGSYNEQFF
clone size: .; D gene: .; J gene: TRBJ2-5; V gene: TRBV28; CDR3 DNA: TGTGCCAGCAGCACTGTGGTCCAAGAGACCCAGTACTTC; CDR3 protein: CASSTVVQETQYF
clone size: .; D gene: TRBD2; J gene: TRBJ2-3; V gene: TRBV9; CDR3 DNA: TGTGCCAGCAGCGTAGCCGGGGGGGCAGATACGCAGTATTTT; CDR3 protein: CASSVAGGADTQYF
clone size: .; D gene: .; J gene: TRBJ1-5; V gene: TRBV13; CDR3 DNA: TGTGCCAGCAGCTTAGGCCTGTCTCAGCCCCAGCATTTT; CDR3 protein: CASSLGLSQPQHF
clone size: few; D gene: .; J gene: TRBJ2-5; V gene: TRBV9; CDR3 DNA: TGTGCCAGCAGCGTAGACGGCGGAAAAGAGACCCAGTACTTC; CDR3 protein: CASSVDGGKETQYF
clone size: .; D gene: .; J gene: TRBJ2-6; V gene: TRBV11-3; CDR3 DNA: TGTGCCAGCAGCATCCCCAGGGTTGGGGCCAACGTCCTGACTTTC; CDR3 protein: CASSIPRVGANVLTF
clone size: .; D gene: .; J gene: TRBJ1-4; V gene: TRBV15; CDR3 DNA: TGTGCCACCAGCAGAGCGGCGGGGCCAACTAATGAAAAACTGTTTTTT; CDR3 protein: CATSRAAGPTNEKLFF
clone size: .; D gene: .; J gene: TRBJ2-1; V gene: TRBV7-6; CDR3 DNA: .; CDR3 protein: CASSLEWGTGISDEQLF
clone size: .; D gene: TRBD1; J gene: TRBJ2-2; V gene: TRBV5-8; CDR3 DNA: TGTGCCAGCAGCTTAGGGACAGCCACCGGGGAGCTGTTTTTT; CDR3 protein: CASSLGTATGELFF
clone size: .; D gene: TRBD2; J gene: TRBJ2-1; V gene: TRBV10-2; CDR3 DNA: TGCGCCAGCAGTACGGGGCGGGAGGGCCTGGGGTCCCATGAGCAGTTCTTC; CDR3 protein: CASSTGREGLGSHEQFF
clone size: .; D gene: .; J gene: TRBJ2-7; V gene: TRBV6-1; CDR3 DNA: TGTGCCAGCAGTGAACGGCTGGGCTACGAGCAGTACTTC; CDR3 protein: CASSERLGYEQYF
clone size: once; D gene: TRBD2; J gene: TRBJ2-7; V gene: TRBV4-1; CDR3 DNA: TGCGCCAGCAGCCAAAGACTAGCGGGAGCTTACGAGCAGTACTTC; CDR3 protein: CASSQRLAGAYEQYF
clone size: .; D gene: .; J gene: TRBJ1-2; V gene: TRBV2; CDR3 DNA: TGTGCCAGCAGTGAAGCGCCCGCTTTCTATGGCTACACCTTC; CDR3 protein: CASSEAPAFYGYTF
clone size: .; D gene: .; J gene: TRBJ2-1; V gene: TRBV7-9; CDR3 DNA: TGTGCCAGCAGCTCACGCGGAGCAAGCTCCTACAATGAGCAGTTCTTC; CDR3 protein: CASSSRGASSYNEQFF